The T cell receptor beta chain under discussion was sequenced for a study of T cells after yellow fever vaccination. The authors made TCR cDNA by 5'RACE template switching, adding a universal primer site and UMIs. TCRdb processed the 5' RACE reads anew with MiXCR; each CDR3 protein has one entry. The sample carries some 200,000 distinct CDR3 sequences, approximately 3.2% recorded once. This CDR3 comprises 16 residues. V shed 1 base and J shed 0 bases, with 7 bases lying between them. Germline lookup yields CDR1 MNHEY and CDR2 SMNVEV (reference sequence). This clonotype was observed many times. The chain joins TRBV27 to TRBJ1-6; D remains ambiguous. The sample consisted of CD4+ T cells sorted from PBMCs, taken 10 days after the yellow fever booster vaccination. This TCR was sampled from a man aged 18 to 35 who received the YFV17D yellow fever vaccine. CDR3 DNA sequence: TGTGCCAGCAGTTTATTGGGGAGCTCCTATAATTCACCCCTCCACTTT. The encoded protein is CASSLLGSSYNSPLHF.